This record concerns one T cell receptor beta chain sequence. Antigen specificity is unknown. Germline and junction disagree at one end, which may indicate a read error. MiXCR, run by TCRdb on the reads, gives a single entry per CDR3 protein. The sample holds approximately 910,000 distinct CDR3 sequences, roughly 31% seen once. This specimen comes from a study of T cell repertoires in cytomegalovirus infection. The wider study: Recently identified HLA-C-restricted CMV epitopes were used, and well-studied HLA-B-restricted CMV epitopes were used as well. Study observations and caveats: Ex vivo responses were dominated by HLA-C-restricted CMV-specific TCR beta clonotypes.

This CDR3 has 15 amino acids. From germline, CDR1 is ENHRY and CDR2 SYGVKD. Specimen: cultured CD8+ T cells from PBMCs, collected from culture after CMV antigen stimulation. The J gene is TRBJ2-3, the V gene TRBV10-3, with 7 positions matching TRBD1. The TCR sequence derives from a human donor in good health (CMV status not recorded). Some clones in this sample may be carry-over from other donors' samples. In DNA form, the CDR3 reads TGTGCCATCAGCTACGGACAGGATCGCACAGAGACGCAGTATTTT. This encodes CAISYGQDRTETQYF.